These 20 T cell receptor beta chains were sequenced from one sample in a study of T cells in Graves' hyperthyroidism and ophthalmopathy. From RNA transcripts, TCR beta CDR3 regions were amplified. During a first-round RT-PCR of the TCR CDR3, the HTBI primer set was used. From the multiplex PCR reads, TCRdb called clonotypes with MiXCR, one entry per CDR3 protein. The sample consists of fewer than 110,000 distinct CDR3 sequences, approximately 48% of them appearing once. The sample taken for sequencing was blood. These receptors were taken from a man between 35 and 55 years old with Graves' hyperthyroidism.

Concerning this clonotype itself: Since the CDR3 does not end with the conserved phenylalanine or tryptophan, this likely comes from a read error. The limits of the CDR3 on the DNA are not certain, so only TCRdb's listed CDR3 is given. This rearrangement joins TRBV2 to TRBJ1-4. The CDR3 length equals 8 residues, ends included. The germline CDR1 and CDR2 sequences are SNHLY and FYNNEI. CDR3 loop: CASSEGTS.

This clonotype was seen repeatedly, ten times or more. This chain joins TRBV4-3 and TRBJ1-2; a weak D match, TRBD1 (5 bases). This CDR3 comprises 15 residues. The V and J ends lost 1 base and 4 bases respectively, with 13 bases between them. Germline V gene sequence: CDR1 LGHNA, CDR2 YSLEER. The CDR3 spells CASSQGRDRSYGYTF. The CDR3 bases are TGCGCCAGCAGCCAAGGAAGGGACCGGAGCTATGGCTACACCTTC.

This clonotype showed up many times. This rearrangement joins TRBV7-2 to TRBJ2-7; 8 bases agree with TRBD2. Per the germline V gene, CDR1 is SGHTA and CDR2 is FQGNSA. This CDR3 has 14 residues. V lost 1 base and J lost 11; bases outside the gene matches: 10. The CDR3: CASSLGGAAGGKYF. In DNA, the CDR3 is TGTGCCAGCAGCTTAGGGGGGGCGGCGGGGGGCAAGTACTTC.

The chain uses TRBV6-1 and TRBJ2-7; tentatively, D is TRBD1 or TRBD2 (5 bases each). Trimming left V 2 bases short and J 3 bases short, with 14 bases between. CDR1 and CDR2 from the germline V gene are MNHNS and SASEGT. The CDR3 is 15 residues long. In DNA, the CDR3 is TGTGCCAGCAGTGAACCTGGGTCTGGGGGCTACGAGCAGTACTTC. This codes for CASSEPGSGGYEQYF.

This clonotype was seen at least ten times. The chain recombines TRBV11-3 with TRBJ2-3; 8 bases map to TRBD2. Germline V gene sequence: CDR1 SGHNT, CDR2 YENEEA. The CDR3 has 15 residues. Trimming cost V 4 bases and J 4 bases; bases outside gene matches: 7. In DNA, the CDR3 is TGTGCCAGCAGCTCGCGGGGGGCCTGGTCAGATACGCAGTATTTT. It translates to CASSSRGAWSDTQYF.

This clonotype was counted at least ten times. The chain joins TRBV20-1 to TRBJ2-7, with D perhaps assigned TRBD1 or TRBD2 (5 bases each). The germline CDR1 and CDR2 sequences are DFQATT and SNEGSKA (reference sequence). Trimming left V 0 bases short and J 0 bases short, with 15 bases between. This CDR3 region has 16 residues. The CDR3 here is CSARDQGATLSYEQYF. In DNA, the CDR3 is TGCAGTGCTAGAGATCAGGGAGCTACCCTCTCCTACGAGCAGTACTTC.

Many counts were recorded for this clonotype. A junction boundary mismatches the germline segment, possibly from a read error. The chain is built from TRBV29-1 and TRBJ2-7; 8 nucleotides line up with TRBD1. CDR3 length: 12 amino acids. Looked up from germline, CDR1 is SQVTM and CDR2 is ANQGSEA. The CDR3 DNA reads TGCAGCGCCGGACAGGGCTCCTACGGGCAGTACTTC. Translated: CSAGQGSYGQYF.

This clonotype was seen at least ten times. This rearrangement joins TRBV6-6 to TRBJ1-5; D remains ambiguous. This CDR3 comprises 13 residues. Germline V gene lookup returns CDR1 MNHNY and CDR2 SVGAGI (reference sequence). Trimming cost V 5 bases and J 3 bases, with 8 bases left between them. CDR3 region: CASSPFLNQPQHF. CDR3 nucleotide sequence: TGTGCCAGCAGTCCCTTTCTCAATCAGCCCCAGCATTTT.

V is TRBV19 and J is TRBJ1-5; 8 bases are shared with TRBD1. V trimming: 8 bases; J trimming: 14 bases; junction bases outside the gene matches: 8. The CDR3 is 11 amino acids. Germline assignment: CDR1 LNHDA and CDR2 SQIVND (reference sequence). The CDR3 region has the DNA TGTGCCAGTTCGGACAGGGCCTACGAGCATTTT. Translating gives CASSDRAYEHF. The whole variable domain, remainder taken from reference TRBV19 and TRBJ1-5, is DGGITQSPKYLFRKEGQNVTLSCEQNLNHDAMYWYRQDPGQGLRLIYYSQIVNDFQKGDIAEGYSVSREKKESFPLTVTSAQKNPTAFYLCASSDRAYEHFGDGTRLSIL.

This clonotype was seen repeatedly, ten times or more. CDR3 region: CASSPGTEKLFF. The CDR3 DNA is TGTGCCAGCTCCCCCGGGACAGAAAAACTGTTTTTT. V and J are TRBV18 and TRBJ1-4; TRBD1 might be the D (6 bases). The germline V and J ends were trimmed by 6 bases and 8 bases, with 10 bases remaining between them. The CDR3 extends over 12 amino acids. Looked up from germline, CDR1 is KGHSH and CDR2 is LQKENI.

This clonotype occurred many times. V usage is TRBV5-5 and J usage is TRBJ1-4; no definite D call. The CDR3 has 15 amino acids. V lost 0 bases to trimming and J lost 4 bases, with 10 bases between them. Looked up from germline, CDR1 is SGHKS and CDR2 is YYEKEE (reference sequence). The CDR3 region is CASSLGGNHNEKLFF. The CDR3 coding sequence is TGTGCCAGCAGCTTGGGAGGGAACCATAATGAAAAACTGTTTTTT.

The V and J genes are TRBV19 and TRBJ1-2, with D unresolved. The CDR3 contains 11 residues. V was pared by 10 bases and J by 14 bases, with 20 bases between. CDR1 is LNHDA and CDR2 is SQIVND in the germline V gene (reference sequence). The CDR3 DNA sequence: TGTGCCACCTCGACGGCGGGAAGCCATACCTTC. It translates to CATSTAGSHTF.

DNA of the CDR3: TGCAGTGCTAGAGGAGGAGGGGGGTCCAAGTTTTCTGGGGCCAACGTCCTGACTTTC. This translates into CSARGGGGSKFSGANVLTF. The chain employs TRBV20-1 and TRBJ2-6; the D call may be TRBD1 or TRBD2 (6 bases each). The V gene lost 1 base and the J gene lost 1 base, with 20 bases spanning the gap. CDR1 and CDR2 (germline): DFQATT, SNEGSKA (reference sequence). CDR3 length: 19 amino acids.

Regarding this clonotype: Its ends do not fully match the called genes, so a read error is possible. The chain has TRBV24-1 and TRBJ2-2; tentatively, D is TRBD1 or TRBD2 (5 bases each). Germline V CDR1 and CDR2: KGHDR, SFDVKD. The CDR3 has 16 amino acids. The CDR3 DNA reads as TGTGCCACCAGTGACCCCAAATCACAGGAGGCAAGGGAGCTGCTTTTT. Amino acid sequence: CATSDPKSQEARELLF.

In regard to this clonotype: A read error may produce the germline difference seen at one junction end. The V and J genes are TRBV11-1 and TRBJ2-5; D not certain. The germline CDR1 and CDR2 sequences are SGHAT and FQDESV (reference sequence). The CDR3 spans 16 residues. The CDR3 here is CASGLDLSTLQDTQYF. The CDR3 DNA reads as TGTGCCAGCGGCTTAGATTTGTCTACCCTCCAAGATACGCAGTACTTC.

The CDR3 reads CASRQTGSFEAFF. The DNA for the CDR3 is TGTGCCAGCAGACAGACAGGGAGTTTTGAAGCTTTCTTT. The chain links TRBV27 to TRBJ1-1; TRBD1 agrees at 7 bases. With 6 bases clipped from V and 7 bases from J, the junction kept 8 bases outside the gene matches. This CDR3 contains 13 residues. Per germline, CDR1 MNHEY and CDR2 SMNVEV (reference sequence).

This clonotype appeared a few times. With a much larger clone just one base away, this may be a read error. The J gene is TRBJ2-7, the V gene TRBV6-5; 7 nucleotides agree with TRBD2. Germline V CDR1 and CDR2: MNHEY, SVGAGI. This CDR3 has 15 residues. Trimming at V came to 4 bases and at J to 2 bases, leaving 8 bases not matched to a gene. As DNA, the CDR3 is TGTGCCAGCAGTTTCAGCGGCACTAGCGCCTACGAGCAGTACTTC. This gives the protein CASSFSGTSAYEQYF.

The rearrangement links TRBV28 to TRBJ1-5; a weak D match, TRBD1 (6 bases). In germline, CDR1 is MDHEN, CDR2 SYDVKM. The CDR3 has 14 amino acids. Trimming removed 8 bases at V and 5 bases at J, with 16 bases between. CDR3 sequence (DNA): TGTGCCAGCCAACCTGGACAGAACCATCAGCCCCAGCATTTT. Its translation is CASQPGQNHQPQHF.

This clonotype was observed at least ten times. The V gene is TRBV12-3 or TRBV12-4, the J gene TRBJ2-1, with D possibly being TRBD2 (6 bases). This CDR3 is built from 11 residues. Trimming removed 3 bases at V and 15 bases at J, with 12 bases between. The CDR3 DNA reads as TGTGCCAGCAGTTTGGGGCAGGGAGGGTTCTTC. Translation gives CASSLGQGGFF.

V gene TRBV9 combines with J gene TRBJ2-2; perhaps D is TRBD1 or TRBD2 (5 bases each). The CDR3 is 17 amino acids. Trimming took 3 bases from V and 2 from J, leaving 17 bases between them. CDR1 and CDR2 from the germline V gene are SGDLS and YYNGEE. The CDR3 here is CASSGGTHSGNTGELFF. The CDR3 nucleotides are TGTGCCAGCAGCGGAGGGACGCACTCTGGAAACACCGGGGAGCTGTTTTTT.